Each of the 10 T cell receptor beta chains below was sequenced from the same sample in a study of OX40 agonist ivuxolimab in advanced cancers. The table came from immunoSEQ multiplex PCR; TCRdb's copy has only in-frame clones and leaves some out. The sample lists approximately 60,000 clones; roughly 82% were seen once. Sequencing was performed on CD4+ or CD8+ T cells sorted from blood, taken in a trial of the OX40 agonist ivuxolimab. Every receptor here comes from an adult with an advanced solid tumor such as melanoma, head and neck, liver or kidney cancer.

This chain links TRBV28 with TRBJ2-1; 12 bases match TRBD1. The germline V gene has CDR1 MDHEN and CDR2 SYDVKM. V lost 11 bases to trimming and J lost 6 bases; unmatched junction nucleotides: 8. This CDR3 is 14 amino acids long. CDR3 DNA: TGTGCCTGCGGTAGGGGACAGGGGGCCAATGAGCAGTTCTTC. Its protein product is CACGRGQGANEQFF.

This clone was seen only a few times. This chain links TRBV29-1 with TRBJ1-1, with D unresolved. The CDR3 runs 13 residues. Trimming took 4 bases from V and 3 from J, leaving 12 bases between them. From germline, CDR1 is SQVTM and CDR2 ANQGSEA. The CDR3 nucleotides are TGCAGCGTTGCCGCGGGGTCGGACACTGAAGCTTTCTTT. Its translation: CSVAAGSDTEAFF.

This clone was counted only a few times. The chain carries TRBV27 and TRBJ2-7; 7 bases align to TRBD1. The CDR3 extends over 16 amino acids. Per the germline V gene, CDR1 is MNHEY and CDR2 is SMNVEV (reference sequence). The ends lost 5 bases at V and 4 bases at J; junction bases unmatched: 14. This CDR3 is CASSPGPGQTRYEQYF. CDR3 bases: TGTGCCAGCAGTCCCGGGCCGGGACAGACTCGGTACGAGCAGTACTTC.

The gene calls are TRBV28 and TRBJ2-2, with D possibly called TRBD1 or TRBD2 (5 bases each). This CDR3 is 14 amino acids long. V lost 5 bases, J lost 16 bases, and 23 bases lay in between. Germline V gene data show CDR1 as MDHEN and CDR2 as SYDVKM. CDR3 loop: CASSPSRGRRRSFF. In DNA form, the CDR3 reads TGTGCCAGCAGTCCATCCCGGGGCCGAAGAAGGTCGTTTTTT. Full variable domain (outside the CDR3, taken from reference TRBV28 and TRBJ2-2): DVKVTQSSRYLVKRTGEKVFLECVQDMDHENMFWYRQDPGLGLRLIYFSYDVKMKEKGDIPEGYSVSREKKERFSLILESASTNQTSMYLCASSPSRGRRRSFFGEGSRLTVL.

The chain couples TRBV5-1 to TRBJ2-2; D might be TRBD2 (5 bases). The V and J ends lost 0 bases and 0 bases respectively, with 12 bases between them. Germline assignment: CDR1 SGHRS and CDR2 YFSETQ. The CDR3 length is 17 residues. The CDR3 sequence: CASSLDTRWANTGELFF. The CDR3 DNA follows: TGCGCCAGCAGCTTGGATACTAGGTGGGCGAACACCGGGGAGCTGTTTTTT.

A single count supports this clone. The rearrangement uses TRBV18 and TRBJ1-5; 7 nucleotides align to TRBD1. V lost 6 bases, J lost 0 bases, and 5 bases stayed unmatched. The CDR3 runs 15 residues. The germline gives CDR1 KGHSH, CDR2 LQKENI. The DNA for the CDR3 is TGTGCCAGCTCGCCCACAGGGGTTAGCAATCAGCCCCAGCATTTT. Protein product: CASSPTGVSNQPQHF.

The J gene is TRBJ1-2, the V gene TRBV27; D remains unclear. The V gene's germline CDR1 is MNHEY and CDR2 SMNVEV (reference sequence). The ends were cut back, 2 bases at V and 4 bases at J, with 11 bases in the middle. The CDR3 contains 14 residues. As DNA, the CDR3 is TGTGCCAGCAGTTTAAGGCAGTTTGGCTATGGCTACACCTTC. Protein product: CASSLRQFGYGYTF.

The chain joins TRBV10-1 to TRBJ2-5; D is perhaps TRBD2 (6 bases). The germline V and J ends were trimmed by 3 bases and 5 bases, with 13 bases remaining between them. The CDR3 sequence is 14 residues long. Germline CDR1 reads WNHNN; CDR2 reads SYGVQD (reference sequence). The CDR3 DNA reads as TGCGCCAGCAGTGAACTAGCAAATACGGAGACCCAGTACTTC. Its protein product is CASSELANTETQYF.

CDR3 sequence: CASSRGGPEETQYF. DNA of the CDR3: TGTGCCAGCAGCCGGGGGGGGCCAGAGGAGACCCAGTACTTC. The chain couples TRBV5-8 to TRBJ2-5, with 8 positions matching TRBD2. V shed 4 bases and J 5 bases; nucleotides not matched to a gene: 7. Germline CDR1 reads SGHTS; CDR2 reads YDEGEE. The CDR3 has 14 amino acids.

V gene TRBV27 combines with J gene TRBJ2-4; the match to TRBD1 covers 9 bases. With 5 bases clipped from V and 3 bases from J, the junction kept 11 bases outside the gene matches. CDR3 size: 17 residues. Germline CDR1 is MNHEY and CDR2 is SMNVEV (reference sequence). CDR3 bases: TGTGCCAGCAGTCGGACAGGGGTCTCCGGAAGCAAAAACATTCAGTACTTC. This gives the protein CASSRTGVSGSKNIQYF.